These T cell receptor beta chains were read from a single sample in a study of T-cell memory formation after mild COVID-19. Using its own MiXCR run on the 5' RACE reads, TCRdb lists one record per CDR3 protein. The sample includes roughly 350,000 distinct CDR3 sequences, about an eighth of them seen just once. The specimen sequenced was PBMCs or a T cell subset sorted from them (not recorded which). All receptors derive from a man aged 18 to 30 who had mild COVID-19 (a few samples of this study predate the infection). Cell type and time point are not known. Each CDR3 is given with its conserved first and last residue. The D gene is left open where the match is weak. Only part of the rows carry a size: once, few, many, or a class if the clone is expanded.

CDR3aa,CDR3nt,abundance,j_gene,len,d_gene,v_gene
CSAGFWGETQYF,TGCAGCGCCGGTTTTTGGGGCGAGACCCAGTACTTC,.,TRBJ2-5,12,.,TRBV29-1
CASSSSGRDEKLFF,.,.,TRBJ1-4,14,.,TRBV7-9
CASSFGRGRNEQFF,TGTGCCAGCAGCTTTGGTAGGGGTAGGAATGAGCAGTTCTTC,many,TRBJ2-1,14,.,TRBV7-3
CSAKDPTGAGPYEQYF,TGCAGTGCTAAGGATCCAACAGGGGCCGGCCCCTACGAGCAGTACTTC,.,TRBJ2-7,16,TRBD1,TRBV20-1
CASSSLRGEQETQYF,TGTGCCAGCAGTTCCTTGAGGGGGGAGCAAGAGACCCAGTACTTC,few,TRBJ2-5,15,.,TRBV28
CASSLDGSGGYTF,TGTGCCAGCAGCTTGGACGGGTCGGGTGGCTACACCTTC,.,TRBJ1-2,13,.,TRBV5-4
CSATGTGTDTQYF,TGCAGTGCTACAGGGACGGGCACAGATACGCAGTATTTT,few,TRBJ2-3,13,.,TRBV20-1
CASSWGQGQLEQYF,TGCGCCAGCAGCTGGGGACAGGGTCAGCTCGAGCAGTACTTC,few,TRBJ2-7,14,TRBD1,TRBV5-1
CASSPPGRDEQYF,TGTGCCAGCAGTCCACCCGGCAGGGACGAGCAGTACTTC,many,TRBJ2-7,13,.,TRBV27
CASSWAGRPYEQYF,TGTGCCAGCAGTTGGGCCGGCAGACCCTACGAGCAGTACTTC,.,TRBJ2-7,14,.,TRBV6-2/TRBV6-3
CASSLYSGEETQYF,TGTGCCAGCAGCTTGTACTCGGGGGAGGAGACCCAGTACTTC,.,TRBJ2-5,14,.,TRBV7-9
CASSFGTSGGPQETQYF,TGTGCCAGCAGCTTTGGGACTAGCGGGGGGCCCCAAGAGACCCAGTACTTC,few,TRBJ2-5,17,TRBD2,TRBV7-9
CASSHTAGTGGPSNEQFF,TGCGCCAGCAGCCACACGGCCGGGACAGGGGGCCCCTCCAATGAGCAGTTCTTC,.,TRBJ2-1,18,TRBD1,TRBV5-1
CASSYVQLATDTQYF,TGTGCCAGCAGTTACGTCCAACTCGCTACAGATACGCAGTATTTT,.,TRBJ2-3,15,.,TRBV6-2/TRBV6-3
CSAFEPGRQETQYF,TGCAGTGCTTTTGAACCAGGACGACAAGAGACCCAGTACTTC,few,TRBJ2-5,14,.,TRBV20-1
CASSPALIGPSYEQYF,TGTGCCAGCTCCCCGGCATTAATAGGCCCATCCTACGAGCAGTACTTC,.,TRBJ2-7,16,.,TRBV18